The entry below describes one T cell receptor beta chain. The source of the sample is a study of blood T cell repertoires in COVID-19. Study-level information: Nucleic acid was either cDNA or gDNA, and it came from T cells, B-cell-depleted T cells, or PBMCs.

V was pared by 7 bases and J by 3 bases, with 17 bases of the junction left unmatched. Per germline, CDR1 SEHNR and CDR2 FQNEAQ (reference sequence). The CDR3 totals 18 residues. The study assigned cohorts using participant-reported clinical history. Under the authors' procedure: Researchers report that nucleated cell counts were estimated from reference gene primer amplification. Clones were sequenced by immunoSEQ multiplex PCR, and TCRdb holds only the in-frame ones, with some missing. For V, J and clone size, that table is used; D and trimming come from the DNA. The table lists approximately 300,000 clones, nearly 90% of them singletons, with about 4.5% in the top ten.

The source of this sequence is a woman under 30 with acute COVID-19. Specimen: PBMCs or T cells enriched from blood (not recorded which). The J gene is TRBJ2-3, the V gene TRBV7-9, with 9 nucleotides matching TRBD2. CDR3 loop: CASKFFGPSGKGTDTQYF. The CDR3 nucleotides are TGTGCCAGCAAGTTTTTCGGGCCTAGCGGGAAGGGGACAGATACGCAGTATTTT.